This entry features one T cell receptor beta chain sequence. The antigen remains undetermined. The entry originates in a study of post-analysis software for immune sequencing data. Study overall: The patients showed relapsing-remitting, secondary progressive and progressive-relapsing multiple sclerosis courses.

Sequencing libraries made from TCR beta cDNA carried unique molecular identifiers. Once roughly 0.9 to 10 million T cells were used, about 490,000 cDNA molecules resulted. TCRdb analysed the PCR reads with MiXCR anew, one entry per CDR3 protein. The repertoire holds approximately 730,000 distinct CDR3 sequences, with roughly 29% as singletons. Study-level results: Normalized Chao1 diversity was significantly lower in multiple sclerosis patients than in controls. With TRBV5-6, TRBV5-1 and TRBV20-1 included, 4 to 6 TRBV segments were more frequent in patients than in controls. The authors found that F measure strongly co-clustered same-batch samples.

The CDR3 is made up of 14 amino acids. From germline, CDR1 is SQVTM and CDR2 ANQGSEA. Deletions cut 3 bases from V and 0 bases from J, with 11 bases between. Sequenced input: blood. V is TRBV29-1 and J is TRBJ1-1; no clear D gene. The sequence came from a girl aged 5 to 17 with multiple sclerosis. In DNA, the CDR3 is TGCAGCGTTGAGGGCGGGATCCTGAACACTGAAGCTTTCTTT. Translation: CSVEGGILNTEAFF.